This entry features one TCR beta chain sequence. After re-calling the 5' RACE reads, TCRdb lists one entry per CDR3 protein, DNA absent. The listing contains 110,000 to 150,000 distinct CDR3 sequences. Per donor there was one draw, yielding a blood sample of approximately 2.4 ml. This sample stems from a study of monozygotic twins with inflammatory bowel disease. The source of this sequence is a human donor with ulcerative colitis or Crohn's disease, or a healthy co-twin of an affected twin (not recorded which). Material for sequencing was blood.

CDR3 sequence: CASSFGQEMGERFF. This sequence joins TRBV5-1 and TRBJ2-2; TCRdb reports TRBD1, a call that lacks DNA to check it against. CDR1 and CDR2 (germline): SGHRS, YFSETQ. This CDR3 comprises 14 residues.